The 32 T cell receptor beta chains in this list originate from one sample, sequenced in a study of T-cell memory formation after mild COVID-19. TCRdb ran MiXCR on the 5' RACE reads and lists one entry per CDR3 protein. The sample holds approximately 490,000 distinct CDR3 sequences, 20% seen once. The specimen was PBMCs or a T cell subset sorted from them (not recorded which). The receptors derive from an adult woman who had mild COVID-19 (a few samples of this study predate the infection). Cell type and time point are not known.

The chain joins TRBV12-3 or TRBV12-4 to TRBJ1-5; D not certain. The length of the CDR3 is 13 residues. V was pared by 4 bases and J by 5 bases, with 9 bases between. The CDR3 is CASSSAPDQPQHF. Written as DNA, the CDR3 is TGTGCCAGCAGTTCAGCCCCGGATCAGCCCCAGCATTTT.

The chain carries TRBV6-5 and TRBJ2-3; the D call may be TRBD1 or TRBD2 (5 bases each). Germline lookup yields CDR1 MNHEY and CDR2 SVGAGI. This CDR3 is 17 amino acids long. Trimming removed 8 bases from V and 5 bases from J, with 26 bases in between. The CDR3 region is CASGFLPAEGIIDTQYF. CDR3 nucleotide sequence: TGTGCCAGCGGGTTCCTACCTGCCGAGGGGATTATAGATACGCAGTATTTT.

This clonotype has more than one count but fewer than ten. The V gene is TRBV5-5, the J gene TRBJ2-7; D not certain. Germline assignment: CDR1 SGHKS and CDR2 YYEKEE (reference sequence). The CDR3 loop spans 13 amino acids. Trimming shortened V by 0 bases and J by 3 bases, and 7 bases separated the two germline ends. The CDR3 DNA sequence: TGTGCCAGCAGCTTGGGACACGACTACGAGCAGTACTTC. Its protein is CASSLGHDYEQYF.

This clonotype was recorded at least ten times. CDR3 residues: CASSPGQPQETQYF. In DNA, the CDR3 is TGCGCCAGCAGCCCCGGACAGCCTCAAGAGACCCAGTACTTC. This chain joins TRBV5-1 and TRBJ2-5; D perhaps matches TRBD1 (6 bases). Looked up from germline, CDR1 is SGHRS and CDR2 is YFSETQ. Trimming took off 4 bases at V and 2 bases at J, with 12 bases between the two ends. The CDR3 length is 14 residues.

Comment on this clonotype: One junction end disagrees with the germline gene, perhaps due to a read error. The genes are TRBV13 and TRBJ2-1; 8 bases agree with TRBD2. Germline CDR1 PRHDT, CDR2 FYEKMQ (reference sequence). There are 13 residues in the CDR3. CDR3 nucleotides: TGTGCCAGCAGCTCGGGGCTAGCGGGTCCTCGGGTCTTC. This sequence encodes CASSSGLAGPRVF.

This chain joins TRBV5-1 and TRBJ1-1, with D possibly matching TRBD1 (5 bases). Trimming left V 0 bases short and J 3 bases short, with 9 bases between. CDR3 length equals 14 residues. Germline V gives CDR1 SGHRS, CDR2 YFSETQ. In nucleotides, the CDR3 is TGCGCCAGCAGCTTGGTTGCCAGGGACACTGAAGCTTTCTTT. It encodes CASSLVARDTEAFF.

The chain recombines TRBV15 with TRBJ1-1, with D hard to call. Germline CDR1 reads LNHNV; CDR2 reads YYDKDF (reference sequence). V was trimmed by 0 bases and J by 3 bases, leaving 8 bases between them. The CDR3 sequence is 14 residues long. The CDR3: CATSRDRGDTEAFF. In nucleotides, the CDR3 is TGTGCCACCAGCAGAGATCGGGGAGACACTGAAGCTTTCTTT.

The CDR3 reads CASRPGGTEAFF. In DNA, the CDR3 is TGTGCCAGCAGGCCAGGTGGGACTGAAGCTTTCTTT. The V gene is TRBV7-9, the J gene TRBJ1-1; no reliable D call. The germline V gene encodes CDR1 SEHNR and CDR2 FQNEAQ (reference sequence). Between the trimmed V and J ends, which lost 6 bases and 5 bases, there was a span of 10 bases. There are 12 residues in the CDR3.

This rearrangement joins TRBV5-1 to TRBJ2-3, with TRBD1 as a possible D gene (7 bases). The CDR3 extends over 15 amino acids. CDR1 and CDR2 from the germline V gene are SGHRS and YFSETQ. Trimming cost V 3 bases and J 0 bases, with 11 bases left between them. Here the CDR3 reads CASSWGDRSTDTQYF. The CDR3 DNA reads TGCGCCAGCAGCTGGGGGGACAGAAGCACAGATACGCAGTATTTT.

The chain recombines TRBV7-2 with TRBJ2-5; 13 positions match TRBD2. V lost 1 base and J lost 5; bases outside the gene matches: 4. CDR3 length: 16 amino acids. The germline CDR1 and CDR2 sequences are SGHTA and FQGNSA. The CDR3 coding sequence is TGTGCCAGCAGCTTAGGGACTAGCGGGAGCGCGGAGACCCAGTACTTC. It codes for CASSLGTSGSAETQYF.

This chain joins TRBV15 and TRBJ2-5; 8 bases are shared with TRBD1. This CDR3 spans 16 amino acids. In germline, CDR1 is LNHNV, CDR2 YYDKDF (reference sequence). The J segment lost 4 bases and the V segment lost 8 bases, leaving 15 bases of the junction unmatched. CDR3: CATGIDETGVVETQYF. For the CDR3, the DNA is TGTGCCACCGGTATCGACGAGACAGGGGTCGTAGAGACCCAGTACTTC.

This CDR3 reads CASSLGPATYEQYF. The CDR3 coding sequence is TGCGCCAGCAGCTTGGGCCCCGCCACCTACGAGCAGTACTTC. This sequence joins TRBV5-1 and TRBJ2-7, with no clear D. Trimming removed 0 bases at V and 2 bases at J, with 9 bases between. This CDR3 region has 14 residues. Per the germline V gene, CDR1 is SGHRS and CDR2 is YFSETQ.

This chain joins TRBV11-3 and TRBJ2-1, with 7 bases matching TRBD2. The ends lost 0 bases at V and 7 bases at J; junction bases unmatched: 9. CDR3 length: 16 amino acids. Germline-derived CDR1 and CDR2 are SGHNT and YENEEA. The CDR3 DNA reads as TGTGCCAGCAGCTTAGATAGTGGGAGGGCCGCGAATGAGCAGTTCTTC. This translates into CASSLDSGRAANEQFF. The full variable domain, with the rest looked up from reference TRBV11-3 and TRBJ2-1, is EAGVVQSPRYKIIEKKQPVAFWCNPISGHNTLYWYLQNLGQGPELLIRYENEEAVDDSQLPKDRFSAERLKGVDSTLKIQPAELGDSAVYLCASSLDSGRAANEQFFGPGTRLTVL.

In its sample, this clonotype was seen a few times. This sequence joins TRBV25-1 and TRBJ2-5, with TRBD1 as a possible D gene (5 bases). Looked up from germline, CDR1 is MGHDK and CDR2 is SYGVNS. Trimming pared 3 bases from V and 1 base from J, leaving 9 bases between. The CDR3 covers 14 residues. The CDR3 sequence is CASSDSDSQETQYF. CDR3 nucleotides: TGTGCCAGCAGTGACTCTGACAGCCAAGAGACCCAGTACTTC.

This chain joins TRBV5-6 and TRBJ2-1, with 8 bases aligning to TRBD1. Germline V lookup: CDR1 SGHDT, CDR2 YYEEEE. V shed 4 bases, J shed 0 bases, and the junction held 12 bases outside the gene matches. There are 18 residues in the CDR3. The CDR3 loop reads CASSRRIHDRGSYNEQFF. DNA for the CDR3: TGTGCCAGCAGCCGCCGGATCCACGACAGGGGCTCCTACAATGAGCAGTTCTTC.

The chain uses TRBV30 and TRBJ2-7; 11 nucleotides match TRBD2. Germline CDR1 is GTSNPN and CDR2 is SVGIG (reference sequence). The CDR3 is 14 residues long. V was clipped by 1 base and J by 3 bases; unmatched bases: 2. The CDR3 region is CAWSGGLAVYEQYF. In DNA, the CDR3 is TGTGCCTGGAGTGGGGGACTAGCGGTCTACGAGCAGTACTTC.

This clonotype appeared a few times. This chain uses TRBV18 with TRBJ2-1; 9 positions match TRBD2. The germline CDR1 and CDR2 sequences are KGHSH and LQKENI. The CDR3 is 17 amino acids. The V gene end was trimmed by 7 bases and the J gene end by 0 bases; junction bases not matched to a gene: 10. The CDR3 nucleotides are TGTGCCAGCTTGCGGGGGGGGCCCTTAAGCTCCTACAATGAGCAGTTCTTC. Amino acids: CASLRGGPLSSYNEQFF.

The V and J genes are TRBV30 and TRBJ1-5, with TRBD1 identical over 9 bases. The CDR3 extends over 16 amino acids. From germline, CDR1 is GTSNPN and CDR2 SVGIG (reference sequence). The V and J ends lost 2 bases and 6 bases, in that order; junction bases with no gene match: 11. The DNA for the CDR3 is TGTGCCTGGAGTCCCAATTACGGGACAGGGCTTCAGCCCCAGCATTTT. Translating it yields CAWSPNYGTGLQPQHF.

This chain connects TRBV30 to TRBJ1-6, with D possibly being TRBD1 (5 bases). This CDR3 has 13 residues. V lost 1 base, J lost 7 bases, and 8 bases lay in between. Germline CDR1 reads GTSNPN; CDR2 reads SVGIG (reference sequence). As DNA, the CDR3 is TGTGCCTGGAGTGGGCAGGGAAATTCACCCCTCCACTTT. It yields the protein CAWSGQGNSPLHF.

The J gene is TRBJ1-1, the V gene TRBV12-3 or TRBV12-4; a weak D match, TRBD1 (5 bases). The CDR3 has 14 residues. Trimming shortened V by 7 bases and J by 0 bases, and 12 bases separated the two germline ends. The CDR3 DNA is TGTGCCAGCACCGCCGCAGGGTTGAACACTGAAGCTTTCTTT. Residues: CASTAAGLNTEAFF.

The genes are TRBV29-1 and TRBJ1-2; 7 positions match TRBD1. Unmatched junction bases numbered 13, after V lost 6 bases and J lost 0 bases. CDR3 length: 16 residues. From germline, CDR1 is SQVTM and CDR2 ANQGSEA. CDR3 sequence reads: CSVPWDSASSNYGYTF. The CDR3 bases are TGCAGCGTACCCTGGGACAGTGCCTCCTCTAACTATGGCTACACCTTC.

This clonotype has just a few counts. This chain links TRBV18 with TRBJ2-5, with 12 bases aligning to TRBD2. CDR3 length: 16 amino acids. V trimming: 2 bases; J trimming: 4 bases; junction bases outside the gene matches: 5. CDR1 and CDR2 from the germline V gene are KGHSH and LQKENI. As DNA, the CDR3 is TGTGCCAGCTCACCAAGGACTAGCGGGGCCGTAGAGACCCAGTACTTC. Protein product: CASSPRTSGAVETQYF.

V is TRBV27 and J is TRBJ1-4, with D unclear. V was trimmed by 3 bases and J by 6 bases, leaving 8 bases between them. CDR1 and CDR2 from the germline V gene are MNHEY and SMNVEV (reference sequence). This CDR3 has 13 amino acids. The CDR3 nucleotides are TGTGCCAGCAGTTTGTCCATCTATGAAAAACTGTTTTTT. Its protein product is CASSLSIYEKLFF.

This clonotype was found a few times. The chain is built from TRBV15 and TRBJ2-5; TRBD2 matches 7 bases. Germline V CDR1 and CDR2: LNHNV, YYDKDF (reference sequence). This CDR3 has 15 amino acids. Unmatched junction bases numbered 5, after V lost 0 bases and J lost 4 bases. The CDR3 loop is CATSRDVSSGETQYF. In DNA form, the CDR3 reads TGTGCCACCAGCAGAGATGTATCTAGCGGAGAGACCCAGTACTTC.

Many counts were recorded for this clonotype. The V call is TRBV5-1, the J call TRBJ1-1; D is uncertain. This CDR3 region has 12 residues. V lost 3 bases and J lost 2, with 5 bases in between. CDR1 is SGHRS, CDR2 YFSETQ, per germline. DNA for the CDR3: TGCGCCAGCAGCTCGCGCAACACTGAAGCTTTCTTT. Encoded protein: CASSSRNTEAFF.

This clonotype has just a few counts. V gene TRBV15 combines with J gene TRBJ2-3; perhaps D is TRBD1 or TRBD2 (5 bases each). Germline CDR1 reads LNHNV; CDR2 reads YYDKDF (reference sequence). The CDR3 totals 15 residues. V shed 1 base and J shed 0 bases, with 8 bases lying between them. The CDR3 here is CATSRGDGSTDTQYF. The CDR3 DNA reads TGTGCCACCAGCAGAGGGGACGGGAGCACAGATACGCAGTATTTT.

The rearrangement uses TRBV11-3 and TRBJ2-5, with a tentative D call TRBD1 (5 bases). CDR3 length: 15 residues. Trimming took off 5 bases at V and 5 bases at J, with 18 bases between the two ends. Per germline, CDR1 SGHNT and CDR2 YENEEA. The CDR3 loop reads CASSAQGLLGETQYF. The CDR3 bases are TGTGCCAGCAGCGCGCAGGGCCTACTCGGGGAGACCCAGTACTTC.

This clonotype was seen a handful of times. The V call is TRBV7-2, the J call TRBJ2-5; D not resolved. This CDR3 has 13 amino acids. The germline V and J ends were trimmed by 5 bases and 5 bases, with 12 bases remaining between them. Germline V gives CDR1 SGHTA, CDR2 FQGNSA. The CDR3 reads CASSPPPWETQYF. DNA for the CDR3: TGTGCCAGCAGCCCCCCACCCTGGGAGACCCAGTACTTC. Drawing the rest from reference TRBV7-2 and TRBJ2-5, the complete variable domain is GAGVSQSPSNKVTEKGKDVELRCDPISGHTALYWYRQSLGQGLEFLIYFQGNSAPDKSGLPSDRFSAERTGGSVSTLTIQRTQQEDSAVYLCASSPPPWETQYFGPGTRLLVL.

There are a few counts of this clonotype. This sequence joins TRBV5-1 and TRBJ1-6; D gene unclear. Per the germline V gene, CDR1 is SGHRS and CDR2 is YFSETQ. Trimming removed 3 bases from V and 0 bases from J, with 7 bases in between. This CDR3 spans 15 amino acids. The CDR3 region has the DNA TGCGCCAGCAGCTCCGACCTCTCCTATAATTCACCCCTCCACTTT. It is translated as CASSSDLSYNSPLHF.

This clonotype was counted only a few times. This chain joins TRBV6-5 and TRBJ2-1; 7 positions match TRBD2. This CDR3 has 15 residues. With 5 bases clipped from V and 6 bases from J, the junction kept 10 bases outside the gene matches. The V gene's germline CDR1 is MNHEY and CDR2 SVGAGI. CDR3 sequence reads: CASSRSGGKGNEQFF. Here the CDR3 DNA reads TGTGCCAGCAGTCGCTCGGGGGGTAAGGGCAATGAGCAGTTCTTC.

This chain joins TRBV9 and TRBJ1-4; D not certain. CDR3 length: 14 residues. Trimming left V 3 bases short and J 0 bases short, with 6 bases between. Looked up from germline, CDR1 is SGDLS and CDR2 is YYNGEE. The CDR3 spells CASSESPTNEKLFF. As DNA, the CDR3 is TGTGCCAGCAGCGAGTCTCCAACTAATGAAAAACTGTTTTTT.

The genes are TRBV6-5 and TRBJ1-4; no firm D call. The CDR3 sequence is 12 residues long. V gave up 8 bases and J gave up 1 base, with 5 bases separating them. Germline CDR1 reads MNHEY; CDR2 reads SVGAGI. The DNA for the CDR3 is TGTGCCAGCGCAGGAACTAATGAAAAACTGTTTTTT. This translates into CASAGTNEKLFF.